Shown below are 14 T cell receptor beta chains from a single sample sequenced in a study of identical twins. TCRdb analysed the 5' RACE reads with MiXCR anew, one entry per CDR3 protein. This table holds a few hundred thousand distinct CDR3 sequences, less than 9.5% found once. The sample was also linked to a second study, of yellow fever vaccine responses in identical twins.

Source material: CD8+ T cells sorted from blood. The receptors here all came from a woman younger than 30 in good health.

This clonotype was detected ten times or more. V is TRBV29-1 and J is TRBJ2-1, with D possibly being TRBD2 (6 bases). CDR3 length: 17 amino acids. Germline CDR1 reads SQVTM; CDR2 reads ANQGSEA. Trimming stripped 7 bases from V and 0 bases from J, with 22 bases between. CDR3 in DNA: TGCAGCGCCACGGGACTCATCCTCACCAACTCCTACAATGAGCAGTTCTTC. Protein: CSATGLILTNSYNEQFF.

This clonotype occurred a few times. The chain has TRBV19 and TRBJ2-2; 12 nucleotides align to TRBD2. Germline CDR1 LNHDA, CDR2 SQIVND (reference sequence). V shed 3 bases, J shed 2 bases, and the junction held 1 base outside the gene matches. The CDR3 sequence is 16 residues long. The CDR3: CASSMTSGRNTGELFF. CDR3 in DNA: TGTGCCAGTAGTATGACTAGCGGGAGAAACACCGGGGAGCTGTTTTTT. Using reference TRBV19 and TRBJ2-2 for the parts outside the CDR3, the full variable domain is DGGITQSPKYLFRKEGQNVTLSCEQNLNHDAMYWYRQDPGQGLRLIYYSQIVNDFQKGDIAEGYSVSREKKESFPLTVTSAQKNPTAFYLCASSMTSGRNTGELFFGEGSRLTVL.

V usage is TRBV20-1 and J usage is TRBJ1-1; TRBD1 agrees at 7 bases. Germline CDR1 is DFQATT and CDR2 is SNEGSKA (reference sequence). This CDR3 region has 14 residues. The trim removed 0 bases at V and 0 bases at J, leaving 1 base unmatched. CDR3 sequence (DNA): TGCAGTGCTAGAGAGACAGGGATGAACACTGAAGCTTTCTTT. Translated, it gives CSARETGMNTEAFF.

The chain joins TRBV4-1 to TRBJ1-2; D ambiguous. Per germline, CDR1 MGHRA and CDR2 YSYEKL. The V end lost 0 bases, the J end lost 4 bases, and 12 bases lay between the germline ends. The CDR3 totals 15 residues. The CDR3 protein is CASSQEGGRPYGYTF. The CDR3 nucleotides are TGCGCCAGCAGCCAAGAAGGTGGCAGACCCTATGGCTACACCTTC.

This clonotype was seen a few times. The rearrangement joins TRBV28 to TRBJ2-7; 7 positions agree with TRBD1. The CDR3 is made up of 14 amino acids. Trimming took 2 bases from V and 3 from J; bases not matched to a gene: 4. Germline V lookup: CDR1 MDHEN, CDR2 SYDVKM. DNA for the CDR3: TGTGCCAGCAGTTTAGGCGACAGGGACTACGAGCAGTACTTC. Protein product: CASSLGDRDYEQYF.

This clonotype was seen repeatedly, ten times or more. V gene TRBV7-8 combines with J gene TRBJ2-7; a possible D gene is TRBD1 (6 bases). V lost 6 bases and J 0 bases, leaving 9 bases between the germline ends. This CDR3 contains 13 residues. CDR1 and CDR2 from the germline V gene are SGHVS and FQNEAQ. CDR3 nucleotides: TGTGCCAGCAGAGGACAGAGCTCCTACGAGCAGTACTTC. This translates into CASRGQSSYEQYF.

This chain links TRBV30 with TRBJ2-5, with a possible D match to TRBD1 (6 bases). Looked up from germline, CDR1 is GTSNPN and CDR2 is SVGIG (reference sequence). V lost 3 bases to trimming and J lost 2 bases, with 13 bases between them. There are 14 residues in the CDR3. In DNA form, the CDR3 reads TGTGCCTGGAGCCCAGGGGCCCGACAAGAGACCCAGTACTTC. This sequence encodes CAWSPGARQETQYF.

This clonotype appeared a few times. The chain employs TRBV28 and TRBJ2-1, with TRBD1 matching 7 bases. The V gene's germline CDR1 is MDHEN and CDR2 SYDVKM. This CDR3 is 15 amino acids long. V lost 7 bases to trimming and J lost 2 bases; unmatched junction nucleotides: 8. This CDR3 reads CASIKDRATYNEQFF. For the CDR3, the DNA is TGTGCCAGCATCAAAGACAGGGCCACCTACAATGAGCAGTTCTTC.

This clonotype was detected ten times or more. The chain has TRBV28 and TRBJ2-1; unclear D gene. The CDR3 totals 17 residues. CDR1 is MDHEN and CDR2 is SYDVKM in the germline V gene. The V end lost 6 bases, the J end lost 2 bases, and 20 bases lay between the germline ends. The CDR3: CASSAPIGSQAYNEQFF. CDR3 DNA: TGTGCCAGCAGCGCGCCCATCGGGTCCCAGGCCTACAATGAGCAGTTCTTC.

A few counts support this clonotype. The chain links TRBV7-2 to TRBJ2-1, with D tentatively TRBD2 (5 bases). Germline CDR1 SGHTA, CDR2 FQGNSA. There are 13 residues in the CDR3. V gave up 3 bases and J gave up 7 bases, with 10 bases separating them. The CDR3 DNA follows: TGTGCCAGCAGCTTTTGGACTGATAATGAGCAGTTCTTC. Protein product: CASSFWTDNEQFF.

This chain links TRBV2 with TRBJ2-1; 9 bases are a match to TRBD1. Trimming cost V 6 bases and J 7 bases; bases outside gene matches: 10. The length of the CDR3 is 15 residues. The germline V gene has CDR1 SNHLY and CDR2 FYNNEI. In DNA form, the CDR3 reads TGTGCCAGCAGGAGACCGGGACAGGGTAATAATGAGCAGTTCTTC. Protein sequence: CASRRPGQGNNEQFF.

This sequence joins TRBV5-6 and TRBJ2-5; TRBD2 matches at 10 bases. Per germline, CDR1 SGHDT and CDR2 YYEEEE. Trimming cost V 3 bases and J 8 bases; bases outside gene matches: 13. The CDR3 runs 16 residues. DNA of the CDR3: TGTGCCAGCAGCTGGTGGCCTAGCGGGGGTCCAGATACCCAGTACTTC. It is translated as CASSWWPSGGPDTQYF.

The CDR3 DNA reads as TGTGCCAGCAGTCACAGGGGCCAGAGCTCCTACAATGAGCAGTTCTTC. Encoded protein: CASSHRGQSSYNEQFF. The chain employs TRBV28 and TRBJ2-1, with TRBD1 identical over 7 bases. V dropped 5 bases and J dropped 0; count of bases not matched to a gene: 7. CDR3 length equals 16 residues. The germline gives CDR1 MDHEN, CDR2 SYDVKM.

In this sample, this clonotype turned up many times. V gene TRBV14 combines with J gene TRBJ2-5; no definite D call. This CDR3 has 16 amino acids. Trimming removed 3 bases at V and 1 base at J, with 15 bases between. Germline CDR1 and CDR2: SGHDN and FVKESK. CDR3 DNA: TGTGCCAGCAGCCACGAGCTCGGTAAACTCCAAGAGACCCAGTACTTC. Protein product: CASSHELGKLQETQYF.